Listed here is a single TCR beta chain. This entry belongs to a study of blood T cell repertoires in COVID-19. Overall study: COVID-19 samples from acute and convalescent phases originated in the United States, Italy and Spain. In each case, the material was cDNA or gDNA derived from T cells, B-cell-depleted T cells, or PBMCs.

Authors' data handling: Reference gene primer amplification yielded estimated nucleated cell counts. The data were produced by immunoSEQ multiplex PCR, yet TCRdb's version contains in-frame clones alone and is incomplete. V, J and clone size were drawn from that table, and D and trimming were deduced from the DNA. The sample has some 120,000 clones; about 80% are singletons. Germline assignment: CDR1 SGHDT and CDR2 YYEEEE. The V end lost 1 base, the J end lost 5 bases, and 9 bases lay between the germline ends. The CDR3 consists of 13 residues. The chain employs TRBV5-6 and TRBJ2-5, with D perhaps matching TRBD2 (5 bases). The source is a human donor in a cohort sampled during active COVID-19. The source material was peripheral blood. This CDR3 reads CASSLRTGETQYF. The CDR3 DNA sequence: TGTGCCAGCAGCTTGAGGACTGGGGAGACCCAGTACTTC.